Presented here are 4 T cell receptor beta chains from one specimen sequenced in a study of OX40 agonist ivuxolimab in advanced cancers. TCRdb's table, derived via immunoSEQ multiplex PCR, lists solely in-frame clones and lacks some. The repertoire holds fewer than 65,000 clones, with roughly 91% as singletons. The sample consisted of CD4+ or CD8+ T cells sorted from blood, taken in a trial of the OX40 agonist ivuxolimab. These receptors all stem from an adult with an advanced solid tumor such as melanoma, head and neck, liver or kidney cancer.

V and J are TRBV10-3 and TRBJ1-2; D ambiguous. The CDR3 is 12 residues long. Per germline, CDR1 ENHRY and CDR2 SYGVKD. V lost 5 bases and J 5 bases, leaving 9 bases between the germline ends. CDR3 sequence reads: CAISTTDYGYTF. DNA for the CDR3: TGTGCCATCAGTACTACGGATTATGGCTACACCTTC.

This sequence joins TRBV4-1 and TRBJ1-2; D not certain. CDR3 length: 15 residues. V gave up 1 base and J gave up 1 base, with 10 bases separating them. The V gene's germline CDR1 is MGHRA and CDR2 YSYEKL. This CDR3 is CASSQVSQLNYGYTF. The CDR3, as DNA: TGCGCCAGCAGCCAAGTTTCGCAGCTTAACTATGGCTACACCTTC.

The V call is TRBV4-1, the J call TRBJ1-4, with 8 nucleotides matching TRBD1. J was trimmed by 1 base and V by 4 bases; bases with no gene match: 8. Germline V lookup: CDR1 MGHRA, CDR2 YSYEKL. CDR3 length: 17 amino acids. The CDR3 is CASSPGQGAVTNEKLFF. CDR3 nucleotides: TGCGCCAGCAGCCCGGGGCAGGGGGCTGTAACTAATGAAAAACTGTTTTTT.

The chain combines TRBV19 with TRBJ1-5; a weak D match, TRBD1 (6 bases). CDR3 size: 15 residues. Trimming took 7 bases from V and 0 from J, leaving 13 bases between them. Germline CDR1 reads LNHDA; CDR2 reads SQIVND (reference sequence). This CDR3 reads CASTLGGYSNQPQHF. CDR3 nucleotides: TGTGCCAGTACCCTAGGGGGGTATAGCAATCAGCCCCAGCATTTT.